A selection of T cell receptor beta chains follows, all from one sample in a study of beta chain features in type 1 diabetes. Profiling relied on immunoSEQ multiplex PCR, and the TCRdb table lists in-frame clones only, not all of them. The sample has about 68,000 clones, roughly 50% seen once. The sequencing sample was made of central memory CD4+ T cells from blood. Source of these receptors: a man aged 25 to 40 with type 1 diabetes. The CDR3 runs from the conserved cysteine through the conserved F or W. Fields, in order: V gene, D gene, CDR3 length, clone size, J gene, CDR3 DNA, CDR3 protein. A D gene is named only where the DNA matches it firmly. Part of the rows lack a size; the others show once, few, many or a class for expanded clones.

TRBV7-9	.	14	.	TRBJ2-5	TGTGCCAGCAGCTCGGGGGGCGACCTTCGGACCCAGTACTTC	CASSSGGDLRTQYF
TRBV5-4	.	15	.	TRBJ1-1	TGTGCCAGCAGCTTGGATATGGGGCGGTTCACTGAAGCTTTCTTT	CASSLDMGRFTEAFF
TRBV29-1	TRBD1	17	.	TRBJ1-1	TGCAGCGTTGTGCCCCCTATACTAGACAGGGGTTCTGCTGAAGCTTTCTTT	CSVVPPILDRGSAEAFF
TRBV28	.	14	.	TRBJ1-2	TGTGCCAGCAGTTTACAGGGGCTTGCGAATGGCTACACCTTC	CASSLQGLANGYTF
TRBV30	TRBD2	14	.	TRBJ2-5	TGTGCCTGGAGTGTTCTAGCGGGAGGCCAGTCCCAGTACTTC	CAWSVLAGGQSQYF
TRBV19	.	13	.	TRBJ1-2	TGTGCCAGTAGTTCCAGGGAAATCTATGGCTACACCTTC	CASSSREIYGYTF
TRBV10-1	TRBD1	13	once	TRBJ1-2	TGCGCCAGCAGCTGGGACAGGAACTATGGCTACACCTTC	CASSWDRNYGYTF
TRBV18	TRBD2	15	.	TRBJ2-3	TGTGCCAGCTCACCCGGACTAGCTGGCACAGATACGCAGTATTTT	CASSPGLAGTDTQYF
TRBV29-1	TRBD1	13	few	TRBJ1-2	TGCAGCGTTGTACAGGGGGATAACTATGGCTACACCTTC	CSVVQGDNYGYTF
TRBV29-1	TRBD1	14	few	TRBJ2-1	TGCAGCTCATTGCAGGGGGCTGGCTACAATGAGCAGTTCTTC	CSSLQGAGYNEQFF
TRBV2	.	14	.	TRBJ2-7	TGTGCCAGCAGTGAAGGCGCCAGGACCTACGAGCAGTACTTC	CASSEGARTYEQYF
TRBV7-9	.	14	.	TRBJ2-3	TGTGCCAGCAGCTTGACTTCCAGCACAGATACGCAGTATTTT	CASSLTSSTDTQYF
TRBV11-3	.	15	few	TRBJ2-7	TGTGCCAGCAGCACGCATCCAAGCCCGGGGTACGAGCAGTACTTC	CASSTHPSPGYEQYF
TRBV30	.	12	few	TRBJ1-1	TGTGCCTGGAGTCGGGAGAACACTGAAGCTTTCTTT	CAWSRENTEAFF
TRBV7-9	TRBD1	13	few	TRBJ1-1	TGTGCCAGCAGCCAACAGGGGGGGACTGAAGCTTTCTTT	CASSQQGGTEAFF
TRBV30	.	14	.	TRBJ1-5	TGTGCCTGGAGTGTACAGACAGGCAATCAGCCCCAGCATTTT	CAWSVQTGNQPQHF
TRBV2	.	15	.	TRBJ2-3	TGTGCCAGCAGTGATTCCCTCGCCCTTTCTAACCCGCCGTATTTT	CASSDSLALSNPPYF
TRBV19	.	15	.	TRBJ1-5	TGTGCCAGTAGAAACAATGGGGAGGGCAATCAGCCCCAGCATTTT	CASRNNGEGNQPQHF
TRBV28	TRBD2	18	.	TRBJ2-5	TGTGCCAGCGTCCCGGGGGGGCTAGCGGGGGTATTTGGAGAGACCCAGTACTTC	CASVPGGLAGVFGETQYF
TRBV2	.	14	.	TRBJ1-1	TGTGCCAGCAGATCTAGGGAGGGGAACACTGAAGCTTTCTTT	CASRSREGNTEAFF
TRBV7-8	.	14	.	TRBJ1-1	TGTGCCAGCAACACCGCACTCGGCGGCACTGAAGCTTTCTTT	CASNTALGGTEAFF
TRBV7-9	.	14	.	TRBJ2-1	TGTGCCAGCAGCGGCCAGGCTAATAACAATGAGCAGTTCTTC	CASSGQANNNEQFF
TRBV5-4	TRBD2	15	.	TRBJ2-3	TGTGCCAGCAGCTTAAAACTAGCGGCCACAGATACGCAGTATTTT	CASSLKLAATDTQYF
TRBV10-1	TRBD1	14	few	TRBJ2-2	TGCGCCAGCAGTGGGACAGGGGCCACCGGGGAGCTGTTTTTT	CASSGTGATGELFF
TRBV9	TRBD1	19	.	TRBJ2-6	TGTGCCAGCAGCGTTTGGGGACAGGGGATGGATTCTGGGGCCAACGTCCTGACTTTC	CASSVWGQGMDSGANVLTF
TRBV7-2	.	13	few	TRBJ2-1	TGTGCCAGCAGCTTTTTGCGATACAATGAGCAGTTCTTC	CASSFLRYNEQFF
TRBV2	.	13	.	TRBJ2-5	TGTGCCAGCACCCCCGGGACTCCAGGGACCCAGTACTTC	CASTPGTPGTQYF
TRBV7-2	.	13	few	TRBJ2-7	TGTGCCAGCAGCTTAGAAGCGATCTACGAGCAGTACTTC	CASSLEAIYEQYF
TRBV27	.	13	.	TRBJ2-7	TGTGCCAGCAGTATTACGGCGCAGGGCCAGCAGTACTTC	CASSITAQGQQYF
TRBV7-8	TRBD2	15	few	TRBJ2-2	TGTGCCAGCAGCTTAGCGGGCTCCGGGAGCGGGAAGCTGTTTTTT	CASSLAGSGSGKLFF
TRBV18	TRBD2	12	.	TRBJ2-1	TGTGCCAGCTCAACTAGCGTCAATGAGCAGTTCTTC	CASSTSVNEQFF
TRBV29-1	TRBD1	15	few	TRBJ1-2	TGCAGCGTTGAGTACCCCAGGGGGGATTTCTATGGCTACACCTTC	CSVEYPRGDFYGYTF
TRBV19	.	14	few	TRBJ1-5	TGTGCCAGTAGAAGACAGGTGGACAATCAGCCCCAGCATTTT	CASRRQVDNQPQHF
TRBV5-1	.	13	.	TRBJ2-7	TGCGCCAGCAGCTTGCAGGGTTCCTACGAGCAGTACTTC	CASSLQGSYEQYF
TRBV5-6	.	13	.	TRBJ2-7	TGTGCCAGCAGCCTGCTAGGGGTTAACGAGCAGTACTTC	CASSLLGVNEQYF
TRBV11-3	TRBD2	16	.	TRBJ2-1	TGTGCCAGCAGCTTAGCCGGGGGGGTCTCCTACAATGAGCAGTTCTTC	CASSLAGGVSYNEQFF
TRBV7-9	TRBD1	13	.	TRBJ2-5	TGTGCCAGCCTAATAGCAGGGGGAGAGACCCAGTACTTC	CASLIAGGETQYF
TRBV18	TRBD1	16	once	TRBJ1-1	TGTGCCAGCTCCCTCGGACAGGGGACTCTGAACACTGAAGCTTTCTTT	CASSLGQGTLNTEAFF
TRBV6-6	.	14	.	TRBJ1-1	TGTGCCAGCAGTTACGGACTGGGGAACACTGAAGCTTTCTTT	CASSYGLGNTEAFF
TRBV19	.	13	.	TRBJ1-5	TGTGCCAGTAGTATATCCCAGAATCAGCCCCAGCATTTT	CASSISQNQPQHF
TRBV9	.	14	few	TRBJ1-2	TGTGCCAGCAGCGTAGGGGGCCTTAACTATGGCTACACCTTC	CASSVGGLNYGYTF
TRBV11-3	.	12	.	TRBJ1-1	TGTGCCAGCAGCCCCCTCAGGGGTGAAGCTTTCTTT	CASSPLRGEAFF
TRBV4-1	TRBD2	17	once	TRBJ2-7	TGCGCCAGCAGCCAAGATCTCTTTGCGGGGGGGCCCCTCGAGCAGTACTTC	CASSQDLFAGGPLEQYF
TRBV7-8	TRBD2	17	.	TRBJ2-3	TGTGCCAGCAGCGCCCGACTAGCGGGGGATAACGGGGATACGCAGTATTTT	CASSARLAGDNGDTQYF
TRBV5-1	TRBD1	14	.	TRBJ1-1	TGCGCCAGCAGCGGAGGACAGGGGGGAAATGAAGCTTTCTTT	CASSGGQGGNEAFF
TRBV10-3	TRBD2	16	few	TRBJ2-1	TGTGCCATCAGTGAGTCGAAGGGCGGGGGGATCAATGAGCAGTTCTTC	CAISESKGGGINEQFF
TRBV7-7	TRBD1	13	.	TRBJ2-5	TGTGCCAGCAGCCGTGGACAGGGAGAGACCCAGTACTTC	CASSRGQGETQYF
TRBV5-1	.	17	.	TRBJ2-1	TGCGCCAGCAGCTTGGGGCTAATGGCGGGCTCCTACAATGAGCAGTTCTTC	CASSLGLMAGSYNEQFF
TRBV7-9	.	12	.	TRBJ1-2	TGTGCCAGCAGCTCCTCGGGCTATGGCTACACCTTC	CASSSSGYGYTF
TRBV7-9	TRBD1	14	.	TRBJ1-5	TGTGCCAGCAGCGTCGGACAGGGAGGTCAGCCCCAGCATTTT	CASSVGQGGQPQHF
TRBV14	.	17	.	TRBJ1-2	TGTGCCAGCAGCCATAGCCCCCGGACAGCATCCCGGGGAGGCTACACCTTC	CASSHSPRTASRGGYTF
TRBV4-2	.	15	few	TRBJ2-6	TGTGCCAGCAGCCAAGCGGGTTCTGGGGCCAACGTCCTGACTTTC	CASSQAGSGANVLTF
TRBV5-1	.	16	few	TRBJ1-2	TGCGCCAGCAGCGGCCCCGGGATACGAACTAACTATGGCTACACCTTC	CASSGPGIRTNYGYTF